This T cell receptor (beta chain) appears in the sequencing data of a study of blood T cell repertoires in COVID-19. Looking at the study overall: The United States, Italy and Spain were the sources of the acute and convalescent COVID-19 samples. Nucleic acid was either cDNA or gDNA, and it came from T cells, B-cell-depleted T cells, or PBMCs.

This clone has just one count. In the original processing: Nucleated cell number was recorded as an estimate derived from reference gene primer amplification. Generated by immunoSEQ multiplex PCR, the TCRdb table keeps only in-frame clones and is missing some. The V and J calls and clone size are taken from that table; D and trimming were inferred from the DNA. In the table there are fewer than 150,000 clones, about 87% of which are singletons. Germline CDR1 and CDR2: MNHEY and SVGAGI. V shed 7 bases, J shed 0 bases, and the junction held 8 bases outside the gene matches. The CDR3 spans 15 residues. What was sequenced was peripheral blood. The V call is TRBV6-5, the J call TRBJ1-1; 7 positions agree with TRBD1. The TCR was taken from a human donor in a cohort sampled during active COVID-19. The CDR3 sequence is CASTSEGQMNTEAFF. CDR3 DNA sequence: TGTGCCAGCACCTCGGAGGGACAGATGAACACTGAAGCTTTCTTT.